Presented here are 2 T cell receptor beta chains from one specimen sequenced in a study of CD8 T cells in ankylosing spondylitis. Notes on the study in general: Typical of ankylosing spondylitis blood, it appeared, was a TCR beta motif of eight highly homologous variants.

A single record per CDR3 protein comes from TCRdb applying MiXCR to the 5' RACE reads. The sample holds hundreds of thousands of distinct CDR3 sequences; approximately 26% are singletons and the top ten take roughly 0.8%. Their antigens are not known. Material: blood, either unsorted or a sorted T cell fraction (not recorded which). Source of these receptors: a male donor with ankylosing spondylitis.

V is TRBV2 and J is TRBJ1-6; no clear D gene. Germline assignment: CDR1 SNHLY and CDR2 FYNNEI. This CDR3 region has 16 residues. V shed 4 bases and J shed 2 bases, with 12 bases lying between them. CDR3 sequence reads: CASSGRHGAYNSPLHF. CDR3 coding DNA: TGTGCCAGCAGTGGCCGCCACGGCGCCTATAATTCACCCCTCCACTTT. The whole variable domain, remainder taken from reference TRBV2 and TRBJ1-6, is EPEVTQTPSHQVTQMGQEVILRCVPISNHLYFYWYRQILGQKVEFLVSFYNNEISEKSEIFDDQFSVERPDGSNFTLKIRSTKLEDSAMYFCASSGRHGAYNSPLHFGNGTRLTVT.

This clonotype was observed many times. This chain connects TRBV5-1 to TRBJ2-1, with no clear D. V was clipped by 0 bases and J by 7 bases, with 14 bases between them. CDR3 length equals 15 residues. Germline V CDR1 and CDR2: SGHRS, YFSETQ. CDR3: CASSLAAPPQNEQFF. The CDR3 DNA is TGCGCCAGCAGCTTGGCCGCTCCTCCCCAAAATGAGCAGTTCTTC.